This is a list of T cell receptor beta chains from one sample in a study of blood T cell repertoires in COVID-19. Only in-frame clones appear in the TCRdb table, and some are missing; sequencing was by immunoSEQ multiplex PCR. Seen here are tens of thousands of clones, about 90% observed once, and the top ten hold roughly an eighth. Sample: peripheral blood. The receptor set was obtained from a human donor in a cohort sampled during active COVID-19. CDR3s include the opening cysteine and the closing phenylalanine or tryptophan. A D gene is named only where the DNA matches it firmly. Clone size is shown for a subset of rows, as once, few, many or a class of expanded clone.

>.|.|TRBJ1-2|TRBV5-6
CASSFRGRSNYGYTF
TGTGCCAGCAGCTTTCGGGGGAGGTCTAACTATGGCTACACCTTC
>.|.|TRBJ2-3|TRBV18
CASSPREAPPDTQYF
TGTGCCAGCTCACCACGGGAGGCCCCCCCAGATACGCAGTATTTT
>.|.|TRBJ2-7|TRBV9
CASSAGGTAGYEQYF
TGTGCCAGCAGCGCTGGCGGGACAGCAGGGTACGAGCAGTACTTC
>.|.|TRBJ1-5|TRBV27
CASSPGSRVQPQHF
TGTGCCAGCAGTCCCGGCTCCAGGGTGCAGCCCCAGCATTTT
>.|.|TRBJ2-1|TRBV7-6
CASSQTGGASYNEQFF
TGTGCCAGCAGCCAAACCGGGGGTGCTTCCTACAATGAGCAGTTCTTC
>.|.|TRBJ2-2|TRBV7-8
CASSLQTTNTGELFF
TGTGCCAGCAGCTTACAGACTACGAACACCGGGGAGCTGTTTTTT
>TRBD1|.|TRBJ2-7|TRBV5-4
CASSLAGTGVSEQYF
TGTGCCAGCAGCTTGGCAGGGACAGGGGTGTCCGAGCAGTACTTC
>TRBD1|.|TRBJ2-2|TRBV7-9
CASSPIQGPNTGELFF
TGTGCCAGCAGCCCCATACAGGGGCCGAACACCGGGGAGCTGTTTTTT
>TRBD1|.|TRBJ2-1|TRBV4-3
CASSHTGGNEQFF
TGCGCCAGCAGCCATACAGGGGGGAATGAGCAGTTCTTC
>TRBD1|.|TRBJ1-1|TRBV9
CASSATGGRGTEAFF
TGTGCCAGCAGCGCGACAGGGGGCCGGGGCACTGAAGCTTTCTTT
>.|once|TRBJ2-3|TRBV5-1
CASSLARGASTDTQYF
TGCGCCAGCAGCTTGGCCCGGGGGGCCAGCACAGATACGCAGTATTTT
>.|.|TRBJ1-3|TRBV28
CASSPSLGAAGNTIYF
TGTGCCAGCAGTCCCTCCCTAGGGGCAGCAGGAAACACCATATATTTT
>TRBD1|few|TRBJ1-1|TRBV5-8
CASSPDRAQKMNTEAFF
TGTGCCAGCAGCCCGGACAGGGCGCAGAAGATGAACACTGAAGCTTTCTTT
>TRBD1|once|TRBJ2-7|TRBV5-1
CASSLVASRTGYVQYF
TGCGCCAGCAGCTTGGTGGCATCACGGACAGGGTACGTGCAGTACTTC
>TRBD2|.|TRBJ2-5|TRBV6-1
CASSELTSRQETQYF
TGTGCCAGCAGTGAACTGACTAGCCGCCAAGAGACCCAGTACTTC
>TRBD2|.|TRBJ2-1|TRBV20-1
CSASVLGGGHNEQFF
TGCAGTGCTAGTGTTCTCGGGGGGGGGCACAATGAGCAGTTCTTC
>TRBD2|.|TRBJ2-5|TRBV5-4
CASSLSGGNQETQYF
TGTGCCAGCAGCTTATCGGGGGGGAACCAAGAGACCCAGTACTTC
>.|.|TRBJ2-7|TRBV6-2/TRBV6-3
CASSLPGPYEQYF
TGTGCCAGCAGTCTCCCAGGCCCCTACGAGCAGTACTTC
>TRBD1|.|TRBJ1-2|TRBV6-6
CASSTQGAKFGYTF
TGTGCCAGCAGTACGCAGGGGGCGAAATTTGGCTACACCTTC
>.|.|TRBJ2-3|TRBV6-2/TRBV6-3
CASSPARDYYSTDTQYF
TGTGCCAGCAGCCCTGCCCGCGACTATTATAGCACAGATACGCAGTATTTT
>.|.|TRBJ2-2|TRBV11-2
CASSLVLWGDRSTGELFF
TGTGCCAGCAGCTTAGTTTTGTGGGGGGATCGGAGCACCGGGGAGCTGTTTTTT
>.|.|TRBJ2-7|TRBV9
CASSSPPSYEQYF
TGTGCCAGCAGCTCCCCCCCTTCCTACGAGCAGTACTTC
>.|.|TRBJ2-2|TRBV7-3
CASSPTVRTANTGELFF
TGTGCCAGCAGCCCAACGGTCCGGACAGCGAACACCGGGGAGCTGTTTTTT
>TRBD1|.|TRBJ1-1|TRBV5-1
CASGHSGQMNTEAFF
TGCGCCAGCGGACACTCGGGACAGATGAACACTGAAGCTTTCTTT
>TRBD2|.|TRBJ2-7|TRBV10-2
CASRDLLAGAFQYF
TGCGCCAGCAGAGATTTACTAGCGGGGGCCTTTCAGTACTTC
>TRBD1|.|TRBJ1-2|TRBV6-5
CASSPTGDYGYTF
TGTGCCAGCAGCCCGACAGGGGACTATGGCTACACCTTC
>.|.|TRBJ2-2|TRBV2
CASSLGAGISTGELFF
TGTGCCAGCAGCCTTGGGGCAGGGATTTCTACCGGGGAGCTGTTTTTT
>TRBD1|.|TRBJ2-5|TRBV18
CASSRDRGLQETQYF
TGTGCCAGCTCACGGGACAGGGGGCTCCAAGAGACCCAGTACTTC
>.|.|TRBJ1-3|TRBV6-1
CASSVQDRPSGNTIYF
TGTGCCAGCAGTGTCCAGGACAGACCCTCTGGAAACACCATATATTTT
>TRBD1|.|TRBJ1-2|TRBV18
CASSPSPGTGGANYGYTF
TGTGCCAGCTCACCGAGTCCCGGGACAGGGGGGGCTAACTATGGCTACACCTTC
>.|once|TRBJ1-1|TRBV7-2
CASSLASGTEAFF
TGTGCCAGCAGCTTAGCGTCGGGCACTGAAGCTTTCTTT
>.|.|TRBJ2-2|TRBV21-1
CASTDKDTGELFF
TGTGCCAGCACCGACAAAGACACCGGGGAGCTGTTTTTT
>.|.|TRBJ2-3|TRBV27
CASSLAAGAFTDTQYF
TGTGCCAGCAGTTTAGCGGCGGGTGCTTTCACAGATACGCAGTATTTT
>.|.|TRBJ2-2|TRBV7-8
CASSLGSPRASGELFF
TGTGCCAGCAGCTTAGGGTCCCCCAGGGCAAGCGGGGAGCTGTTTTTT
>TRBD2|.|TRBJ2-1|TRBV3-1/TRBV3-2
CASSPRLAGVSEQFF
TGTGCCAGCAGCCCCCGACTAGCGGGGGTGAGTGAGCAGTTCTTC
>.|.|TRBJ1-5|TRBV5-6
CASSLGHGQPQHF
TGTGCCAGCAGCCTTGGGCATGGTCAGCCCCAGCATTTT
>.|.|TRBJ2-2|TRBV14
CASSRIGGRYTGELFF
TGTGCCAGCAGCAGAATCGGGGGGCGTTACACCGGGGAGCTGTTTTTT
>.|.|TRBJ1-5|TRBV6-1
CASSEEGGISNQPQHF
TGTGCCAGCAGTGAAGAAGGAGGGATTAGCAATCAGCCCCAGCATTTT
>.|few|TRBJ1-1|TRBV30
CAWVREEGTEAFF
TGTGCCTGGGTAAGGGAGGAGGGAACTGAAGCTTTCTTT
>TRBD2|.|TRBJ2-3|TRBV27
CASSLGLAGYTDTQYF
TGTGCCAGCAGTTTGGGACTAGCGGGCTACACAGATACGCAGTATTTT
>TRBD2|.|TRBJ2-1|TRBV9
CASSVFASGGPPYNEQFF
TGTGCCAGCAGCGTATTTGCTAGCGGGGGACCCCCCTACAATGAGCAGTTCTTC
>TRBD1|.|TRBJ2-5|TRBV19
CASSPRTGGWETQYF
TGTGCCAGTAGCCCCCGGACAGGGGGTTGGGAGACCCAGTACTTC
>TRBD1|.|TRBJ2-4|TRBV4-3
CASSQDLPGTGNIQYF
TGCGCCAGCAGCCAAGATCTCCCCGGGACAGGAAACATTCAGTACTTC
>TRBD2|.|TRBJ2-2|TRBV27
CASRWGGTGELFF
TGTGCCAGCAGATGGGGGGGCACCGGGGAGCTGTTTTTT
>.|few|TRBJ2-6|TRBV6-2/TRBV6-3
CASSYSKRPGANVLTF
TGTGCCAGCAGTTACTCGAAGAGGCCTGGGGCCAACGTCCTGACTTTC
>TRBD2|.|TRBJ2-3|TRBV5-1
CASSRGGGASTDTQYF
TGCGCCAGCAGCAGAGGCGGGGGGGCTAGCACAGATACGCAGTATTTT
>.|.|TRBJ1-5|TRBV5-8
CASSSHQPQHF
TGTGCCAGCAGCTCTCATCAGCCCCAGCATTTT
>TRBD1|.|TRBJ1-6|TRBV29-1
CSARTGGNSPLHF
TGCAGCGCTAGGACAGGGGGCAATTCACCCCTCCACTTT
>TRBD1|.|TRBJ2-2|TRBV7-3
CASSLLRTGGNTGELFF
TGTGCCAGCAGCTTATTGCGGACAGGAGGCAACACCGGGGAGCTGTTTTTT
>TRBD1|once|TRBJ1-2|TRBV28
CASSPRDRGFNYGYTF
TGTGCCAGCAGCCCCCGGGACAGGGGGTTTAACTATGGCTACACCTTC
>TRBD1|once|TRBJ1-6|TRBV19
CASKPRDSLFSPLHF
TGTGCCAGTAAACCTCGGGACAGCCTATTTTCACCCCTCCACTTT
>.|once|TRBJ1-1|TRBV30
CAWRGDTNEAFF
TGTGCCTGGAGAGGGGACACTAATGAAGCTTTCTTT
>.|.|TRBJ1-6|TRBV5-1
CASSPDSYNSPLHF
TGCGCCAGCAGCCCGGACAGTTATAATTCACCCCTCCACTTT
>.|.|TRBJ2-3|TRBV5-5
CASSLGTGSDTQYF
TGTGCCAGCAGCTTGGGCACAGGGTCAGATACGCAGTATTTT
>.|.|TRBJ1-4|TRBV5-1
CASSLGGREKLFF
TGCGCCAGCAGCTTGGGAGGGCGCGAAAAACTGTTTTTT
>TRBD1|.|TRBJ2-6|TRBV6-1
CASSGQGVAGANVLTF
TGTGCCAGCAGTGGACAGGGGGTCGCTGGGGCCAACGTCCTGACTTTC
>.|few|TRBJ1-5|TRBV30
CAWSVLANQPQHF
TGTGCCTGGAGTGTATTGGCCAATCAGCCCCAGCATTTT
>.|.|TRBJ1-1|TRBV7-8
CASRGTRVGTEAFF
TGTGCCAGCAGGGGAACCAGGGTGGGCACTGAAGCTTTCTTT
>.|.|TRBJ1-3|TRBV10-3
CAISERGSGNTIYF
TGTGCCATCAGTGAGAGGGGCTCTGGAAACACCATATATTTT
>.|.|TRBJ2-5|TRBV5-5
CASSPTTVQETQYF
TGTGCCAGCAGCCCTACCACAGTCCAAGAGACCCAGTACTTC